This T cell receptor beta chain was sequenced for a study of T cell clones after liver transplantation. Whole-study findings and limits: Compared with third party-reactive sequences, donor-reactive ones declined more, independent of withdrawal success.

Sequenced by immunoSEQ multiplex PCR; TCRdb stores in-frame clones only, minus some. The sample holds about 4,400 clones; roughly 27% are singletons and the top ten take 12% to 15%. Sequencing of dividing CFSE-low cells from the MLR defined alloreactive TCRbeta sequences. Stimulators were graft donor PBMCs, splenocytes, lymph-node cells, or third-party PBMCs for pre-transplant recipient cells. With 7 bases clipped from V and 4 bases from J, the junction kept 6 bases outside the gene matches. This CDR3 spans 13 amino acids. Germline loops: CDR1 SGHNT, CDR2 YENEEA. On this clone itself: What it binds is not known.

Sequenced material: CD4+ T cells from cultured PBMCs. The source is a human patient who received a liver transplant. The graft donor may account for some of the T cells. This chain connects TRBV11-3 to TRBJ1-2, with 7 bases aligning to TRBD1. CDR3 nucleotide sequence: TGTGCCAGCACCCGACAGGGCGGCTATGGCTACACCTTC. Protein product: CASTRQGGYGYTF.